The entry that follows covers one TCR beta chain sequence. Its antigen is unknown. Expressed TCRB transcripts were sequenced after all isolated RNA was converted to cDNA. The table came from immunoSEQ multiplex PCR; TCRdb's copy has only in-frame clones and leaves some out. The sample has about 170,000 clones, around 8% seen once. This record comes from a study of beta chain features in type 1 diabetes. This CDR3 region has 15 residues. V shed 0 bases and J 8 bases; nucleotides not matched to a gene: 9. CDR1 is SGHRS, CDR2 YFSETQ, per germline. Post-sort purity exceeded 95% for all sorted populations. Overall study findings and caveats: An over-representation of cells with high TCR expression could result from cDNA sequencing. All four CD4+ subsets of Type 1 diabetes patients contained TCRB CDR3s that were moderately but significantly shorter.

This TCR was recovered from a woman aged 40 to 50 with type 1 diabetes. The chain links TRBV5-1 to TRBJ1-2; TRBD1 aligns across 8 bases. Sequencing was done on a sample of central memory CD4+ T cells from blood. This chain's CDR3 is CASSLAPAGGEGYTF. The CDR3 coding sequence is TGCGCCAGCAGCTTGGCCCCGGCAGGGGGCGAAGGCTACACCTTC.